What follows are 15 T cell receptor beta chains derived from one specimen sequenced in a study of control samples from healthy donors and cancer patients. The protocol was immunoSEQ multiplex PCR, while the TCRdb copy is restricted to in-frame clones and leaves out a portion. Altogether roughly 48,000 clones are present, roughly 90% being singletons, with the ten largest covering roughly 23%. Sequenced material: PBMCs. The origin of the receptors is a woman in her 40s with head and neck cancer.

For the CDR3, the DNA is TGTGCCACCCCCCACGAGGGGGAGACCCAGTACTTC. Translating gives CATPHEGETQYF. The chain is built from TRBV27 and TRBJ2-5; tentatively, D is TRBD1 or TRBD2 (5 bases each). The V gene lost 10 bases and the J gene lost 5 bases, with 14 bases spanning the gap. The CDR3 runs to 12 residues. Germline V gene lookup returns CDR1 MNHEY and CDR2 SMNVEV (reference sequence).

This rearrangement joins TRBV24-1 to TRBJ2-1; either TRBD1 or TRBD2 may supply D (5 bases each). Germline values: CDR1 KGHDR, CDR2 SFDVKD. V lost 5 bases to trimming and J lost 1 base, with 17 bases between them. The CDR3 sequence is 17 residues long. The CDR3 loop is CATSGVHVGVSYNEQFF. CDR3 sequence (DNA): TGTGCCACCAGTGGGGTCCACGTGGGGGTTTCCTACAATGAGCAGTTCTTC.

In regard to this clone: One end of the junction is discordant with germline, which a read error may explain. The genes are TRBV19 and TRBJ1-1; D is undetermined. The germline V gene encodes CDR1 LNHDA and CDR2 SQIVND (reference sequence). The CDR3 consists of 16 residues. CDR3 in DNA: TGTGCCAACTCGATCACACGGAACAAAGCAAACATTGAAGCTTTCTTT. This encodes CANSITRNKANIEAFF.

The rearrangement uses TRBV7-9 and TRBJ1-1; TRBD1 aligns across 7 bases. CDR3 size: 14 residues. The germline gives CDR1 SEHNR, CDR2 FQNEAQ (reference sequence). V lost 2 bases to trimming and J lost 1 base; unmatched junction nucleotides: 1. The CDR3 nucleotides are TGTGCCAGCAGCTTACCAGGGGGGAACACTGAAGCTTTCTTT. Amino acids: CASSLPGGNTEAFF.

The V gene is TRBV5-4, the J gene TRBJ2-1; D remains ambiguous. The CDR3 sequence is 16 residues long. V was cut by 3 bases and J by 2 bases, with 15 bases left in between. CDR1 is SGHNT and CDR2 is YYREEE in the germline V gene (reference sequence). CDR3 amino acids: CASSSRTLNAYNEQFF. CDR3 nucleotide sequence: TGTGCCAGCAGCTCGAGAACCCTGAATGCCTACAATGAGCAGTTCTTC.

The chain employs TRBV4-2 and TRBJ2-5, with 8 bases lining up with TRBD2. Unmatched junction bases numbered 7, after V lost 0 bases and J lost 7 bases. The CDR3 has 15 amino acids. CDR1 is LGHNA, CDR2 YNFKEQ, per germline. CDR3 DNA sequence: TGTGCCAGCAGCCAAGATTCCAGCGGGAGAGGGACCCAGTACTTC. This codes for CASSQDSSGRGTQYF.

The V gene is TRBV6-5, the J gene TRBJ1-5; D call uncertain. V lost 6 bases and J 2 bases, leaving 11 bases between the germline ends. The CDR3 covers 14 residues. Germline V gene sequence: CDR1 MNHEY, CDR2 SVGAGI. The CDR3 reads CASSLSGGNQPQHF. The CDR3 DNA reads TGTGCCAGCAGCCTTAGTGGGGGCAATCAGCCCCAGCATTTT.

The gene calls are TRBV19 and TRBJ1-2; D may be TRBD1 (5 bases). This CDR3 is 17 amino acids long. Germline CDR1 LNHDA, CDR2 SQIVND (reference sequence). Trimming stripped 3 bases from V and 3 bases from J, with 20 bases between. CDR3 in DNA: TGTGCCAGTAGTATTGGCGCCGGACAATGGAAGGACTATGGCTACACCTTC. Translating it yields CASSIGAGQWKDYGYTF.

The V call is TRBV4-1, the J call TRBJ2-1, with TRBD2 matching over 7 bases. V was pared by 0 bases and J by 4 bases, with 6 bases of the junction left unmatched. Germline CDR1 and CDR2: MGHRA and YSYEKL. CDR3 length: 16 residues. Here the CDR3 reads CASSQEARGVYNEQFF. CDR3 coding DNA: TGCGCCAGCAGCCAAGAAGCACGGGGGGTTTACAATGAGCAGTTCTTC.

The chain combines TRBV30 with TRBJ1-1; D is unresolved. The CDR3 has 14 amino acids. Germline CDR1 and CDR2: GTSNPN and SVGIG (reference sequence). V was pared by 1 base and J by 3 bases, with 12 bases between. This chain's CDR3 is CAWSGVRRDTEAFF. In nucleotides, the CDR3 is TGTGCCTGGAGTGGAGTCCGGAGGGACACTGAAGCTTTCTTT.

There are a few counts of this clone. V is TRBV7-3 and J is TRBJ2-3, with TRBD2 as a possible D gene (6 bases). The length of the CDR3 is 17 residues. The ends were cut back, 1 base at V and 6 bases at J, with 20 bases in the middle. Germline V gene data show CDR1 as SGHTA and CDR2 as FQGTGA. CDR3 DNA: TGTGCCAGCAGCTTAAATGGCCCGGAGGGCGTATTTGATACGCAGTATTTT. It encodes CASSLNGPEGVFDTQYF. Full variable domain (rest looked up from reference TRBV7-3 and TRBJ2-3): GAGVSQTPSNKVTEKGKYVELRCDPISGHTALYWYRQSLGQGPEFLIYFQGTGAADDSGLPNDRFFAVRPEGSVSTLKIQRTERGDSAVYLCASSLNGPEGVFDTQYFGPGTRLTVL.

CDR3 in DNA: TGTGCCAGCAGTTTGCAGGGCTACTATGGCTACACCTTC. It translates to CASSLQGYYGYTF. The chain employs TRBV27 and TRBJ1-2; perhaps TRBD1 as D (5 bases). This CDR3 region has 13 residues. Deletions cut 3 bases from V and 3 bases from J, with 8 bases between. From germline, CDR1 is MNHEY and CDR2 SMNVEV (reference sequence).

The chain uses TRBV3-1 (or the pseudogene TRBV3-2) and TRBJ2-2; the D call may be TRBD1 or TRBD2 (5 bases each). The germline V gene has CDR1 LGHDT and CDR2 YNNKEL (reference sequence). This CDR3 spans 13 amino acids. V lost 4 bases to trimming and J lost 4 bases, with 7 bases between them. CDR3 DNA sequence: TGTGCCAGCAGCCGGGGGACCACCGGGGAGCTGTTTTTT. It encodes CASSRGTTGELFF.

This chain joins TRBV3-1 (or the pseudogene TRBV3-2) and TRBJ1-2; possibly TRBD1 for D (5 bases). Germline V lookup: CDR1 LGHDT, CDR2 YNNKEL (reference sequence). CDR3 length equals 17 residues. V shed 5 bases and J shed 5 bases, with 24 bases lying between them. The CDR3 spells CASSSLLRTTGLYGYTF. In DNA, the CDR3 is TGTGCCAGCAGCTCTCTCCTCAGGACAACAGGACTTTATGGCTACACCTTC.

This chain connects TRBV14 to TRBJ1-1; the D gene is possibly TRBD1 (5 bases). Trimming stripped 4 bases from V and 8 bases from J, with 11 bases between. This CDR3 has 12 residues. Germline CDR1 is SGHDN and CDR2 is FVKESK. CDR3 nucleotide sequence: TGTGCCAGCAGCCTCCGCGACAGCGAAGCTTTCTTT. It is translated as CASSLRDSEAFF.